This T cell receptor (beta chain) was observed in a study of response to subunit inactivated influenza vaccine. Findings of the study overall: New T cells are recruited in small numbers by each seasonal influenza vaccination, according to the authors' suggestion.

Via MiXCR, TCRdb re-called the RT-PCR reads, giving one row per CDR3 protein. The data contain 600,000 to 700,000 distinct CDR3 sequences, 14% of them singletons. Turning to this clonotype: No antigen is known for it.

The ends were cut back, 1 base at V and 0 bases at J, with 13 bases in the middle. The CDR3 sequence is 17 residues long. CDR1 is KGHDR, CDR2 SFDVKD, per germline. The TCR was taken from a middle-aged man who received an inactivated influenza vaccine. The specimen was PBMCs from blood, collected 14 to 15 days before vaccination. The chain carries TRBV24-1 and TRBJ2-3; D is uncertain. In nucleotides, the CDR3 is TGTGCCACCAGTGATTTTACGGGCCTTGAAAGCACAGATACGCAGTATTTT. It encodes CATSDFTGLESTDTQYF.